This TCR beta chain was observed in a study of graft-versus-host responses after intestinal transplantation. General study findings and limits: Within the allografts of patients who had graft-donor T cell macrochimerism, graft-versus-host to host-versus-graft clonal ratios were high.

Using immunoSEQ multiplex PCR, the repertoire was profiled, and TCRdb retains in-frame clones only, with some absent. Here the sample spans 80,000 or so clones, roughly 90% being singletons. Note on this clone: The antigen is unknown.

The germline CDR1 and CDR2 sequences are SGHTA and FQGNSA. Trimming stripped 6 bases from V and 5 bases from J, with 16 bases between. The CDR3 runs to 14 residues. This chain connects TRBV7-2 to TRBJ2-5; a possible D gene is TRBD2 (7 bases). The receptor's source is a human patient who received an intestinal transplant, so some T cells may come from the graft donor. The material sequenced was PBMCs, taken 98 days after intestinal transplantation. This chain's CDR3 is CASSPEAGAETQYF. CDR3 nucleotides: TGTGCCAGCAGTCCAGAGGCGGGGGCGGAGACCCAGTACTTC.